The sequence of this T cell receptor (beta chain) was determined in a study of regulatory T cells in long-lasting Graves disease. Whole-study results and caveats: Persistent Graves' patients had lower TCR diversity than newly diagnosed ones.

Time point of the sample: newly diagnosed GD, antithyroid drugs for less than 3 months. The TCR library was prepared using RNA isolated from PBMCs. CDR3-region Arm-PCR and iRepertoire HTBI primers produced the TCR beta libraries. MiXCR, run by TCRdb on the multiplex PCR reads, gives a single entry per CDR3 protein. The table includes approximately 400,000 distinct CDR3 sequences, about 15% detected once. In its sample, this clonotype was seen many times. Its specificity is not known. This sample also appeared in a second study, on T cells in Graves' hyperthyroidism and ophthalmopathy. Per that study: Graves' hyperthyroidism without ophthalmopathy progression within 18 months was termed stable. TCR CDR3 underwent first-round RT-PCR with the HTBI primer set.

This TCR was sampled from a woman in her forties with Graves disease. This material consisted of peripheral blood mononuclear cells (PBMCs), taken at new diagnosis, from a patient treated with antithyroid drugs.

CDR3 protein: CAWSRDMAEKLFF. CDR3 coding DNA: TGTGCCTGGAGTCGTGATATGGCAGAAAAACTGTTTTTT. The chain is built from TRBV30 and TRBJ1-4; D remains ambiguous. V shed 2 bases and J shed 8 bases, with 12 bases lying between them. CDR3 length: 13 amino acids. Germline V gene data show CDR1 as GTSNPN and CDR2 as SVGIG (reference sequence).